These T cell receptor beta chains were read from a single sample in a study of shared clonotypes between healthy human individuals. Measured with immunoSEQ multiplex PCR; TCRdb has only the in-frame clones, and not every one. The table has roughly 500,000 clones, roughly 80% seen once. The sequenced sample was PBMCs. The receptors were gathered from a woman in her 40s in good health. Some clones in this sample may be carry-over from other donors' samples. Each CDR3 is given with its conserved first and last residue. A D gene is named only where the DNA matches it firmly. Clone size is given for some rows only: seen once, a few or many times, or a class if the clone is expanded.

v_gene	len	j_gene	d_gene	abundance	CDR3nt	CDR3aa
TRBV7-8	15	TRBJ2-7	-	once	TGTGCCAGCAGCGGTCGGGCTAGCGAACTTTACGAGCAGTACTTC	CASSGRASELYEQYF
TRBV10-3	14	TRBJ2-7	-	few	TGTGCCATCAGTGAGTCAGTAGCGGACTACGAGCAGTACTTC	CAISESVADYEQYF
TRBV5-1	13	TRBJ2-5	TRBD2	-	TGCGCCAGCTCTAGCGGGAGGGCAGAGACCCAGTACTTC	CASSSGRAETQYF
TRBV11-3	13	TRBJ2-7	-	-	TGTGCCAGCAGCTACGGACGGACGGACGAGCAGTACTTC	CASSYGRTDEQYF
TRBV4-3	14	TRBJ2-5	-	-	TGCGCCAGCAGCCAAGAAAATAGGCTACAGACCCAGTACTTC	CASSQENRLQTQYF
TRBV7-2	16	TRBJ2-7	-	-	TGTGCCAGCAGCTTAGATGTTGGCGTCCGCCGGGGCGAGCAGTACTTC	CASSLDVGVRRGEQYF
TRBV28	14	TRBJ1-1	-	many	TGTGCCAGCAGTGATGACACAAAGAACACTGAAGCTTTCTTT	CASSDDTKNTEAFF
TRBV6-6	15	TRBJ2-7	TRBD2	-	TGTGCCAGCAGCCCGGCGGGGGGATCCTCCTACGAGCAGTACTTC	CASSPAGGSSYEQYF
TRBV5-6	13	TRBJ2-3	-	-	TGTGCCAGCAGCCCCTCCCACACAGATACGCAGTATTTT	CASSPSHTDTQYF
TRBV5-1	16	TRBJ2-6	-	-	TGCGCCAGCAGCTTTGGGCAGGGCTCCGGGGCCAACGTCCTGACTTTC	CASSFGQGSGANVLTF
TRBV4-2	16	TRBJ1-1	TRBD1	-	TGTGCCAGCAGCCAATCACAGGGGGGAGGGAACACTGAAGCTTTCTTT	CASSQSQGGGNTEAFF
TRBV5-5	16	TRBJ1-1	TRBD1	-	TGTGCCAGCAGCTGGGGACAGGGTATGGGGGACACTGAAGCTTTCTTT	CASSWGQGMGDTEAFF
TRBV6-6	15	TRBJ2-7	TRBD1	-	TGTGCCAGCAGTAGGACAGGGATCGGGGTCTACGAGCAGTACTTC	CASSRTGIGVYEQYF
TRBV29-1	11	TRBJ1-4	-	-	TGCAGCGTTCATTTGGGTGAAAAACTGTTTTTT	CSVHLGEKLFF
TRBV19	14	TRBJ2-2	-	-	TGTGCCAGTAGATTTCTTGGGAACACCGGGGAGCTGTTTTTT	CASRFLGNTGELFF
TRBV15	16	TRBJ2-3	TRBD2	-	TGTGCCACCAGCAGAGATCTCGGACTAGCGCCCGATACGCAGTATTTT	CATSRDLGLAPDTQYF
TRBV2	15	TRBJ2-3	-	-	TGTGCCAGCAGTATCCGGCGGGACTTTACAGATACGCAGTATTTT	CASSIRRDFTDTQYF
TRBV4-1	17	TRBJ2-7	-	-	TGCGCCAGCAGCCATTCCCCGGTGGGGGGACTCTCCTACGAGCAGTACTTC	CASSHSPVGGLSYEQYF
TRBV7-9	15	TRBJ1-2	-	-	TGTGCCAGCAGCTTAGGCGGGGGTAGGAACTATGGCTACACCTTC	CASSLGGGRNYGYTF
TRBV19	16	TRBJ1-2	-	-	TGTGCCAGTAGTATAGGGGGGACTCGAGGCCGGTATGGCTACACCTTC	CASSIGGTRGRYGYTF
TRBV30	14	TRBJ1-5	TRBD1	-	TGTGCCTGGGGTGTACGGGCAGGGGGGCAGCCCCAGCATTTT	CAWGVRAGGQPQHF
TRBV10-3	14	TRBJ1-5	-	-	TGTGCCATCAGTAATGACAGCTTCTATCAGCCCCAGCATTTT	CAISNDSFYQPQHF
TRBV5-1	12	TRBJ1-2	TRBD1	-	TGCGCCAGCAGCGGTACCGGGACAGGCCCCACCTTC	CASSGTGTGPTF
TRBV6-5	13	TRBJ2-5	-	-	TGTGCCAGCAGTGATGACAGCGGGGAGACCCAGTACTTC	CASSDDSGETQYF
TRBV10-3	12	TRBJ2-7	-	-	TGTGCCATCAGTGAGAGAGCAAACGAGCAGTACTTC	CAISERANEQYF
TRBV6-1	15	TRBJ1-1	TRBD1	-	TGTGCCAGCAGTGGCAGACAGGGTCGGGGAACTGAAGCTTTCTTT	CASSGRQGRGTEAFF
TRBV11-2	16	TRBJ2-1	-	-	TGTGCCAGCAGCACCGGACCAGCCCGCGGATACAATGAGCAGTTCTTC	CASSTGPARGYNEQFF
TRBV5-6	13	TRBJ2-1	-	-	TGTGCCAGCAGCTTGGCTAGGCAGGGCGAGCAGTTCTTC	CASSLARQGEQFF
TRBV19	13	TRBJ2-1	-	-	TGTGCCAGTAGTCGAAGATCGTACAATGAGCAGTTCTTC	CASSRRSYNEQFF
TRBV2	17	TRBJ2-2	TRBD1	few	TGTGCCAGCAGGGTTGGGACAGGTGGACGGCATGCCGGGGAGCTGTTTTTT	CASRVGTGGRHAGELFF
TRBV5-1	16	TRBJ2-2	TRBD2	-	TGCGCCAGCAGCGATCCCGGGAGGGCCATCACCGGGGAGCTGTTTTTT	CASSDPGRAITGELFF
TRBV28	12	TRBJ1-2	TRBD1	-	TGTGCCACTGACAGGGGCGTGGGTGGCTACACCTTC	CATDRGVGGYTF
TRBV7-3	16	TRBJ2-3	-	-	TGTGCCAGCAGCTCTGAAGCGGACTCTAGCACAGATACGCAGTATTTT	CASSSEADSSTDTQYF
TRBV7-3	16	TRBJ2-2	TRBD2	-	TGTGCCAGCAGCTTAGGACTAGCGGTCGACACCGGGGAGCTGTTTTTT	CASSLGLAVDTGELFF
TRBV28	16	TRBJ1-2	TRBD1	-	TGTGCCAGCAGTCGACCCACTCGAGGGACAGGGTATGGCTACACCTTC	CASSRPTRGTGYGYTF
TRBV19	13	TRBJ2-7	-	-	TGTGCCAGTCGCCGGGACGGACTCTACGAGCAGTACTTC	CASRRDGLYEQYF
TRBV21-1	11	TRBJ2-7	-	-	TGTGCCAGCAGCCTCGGATACGAGCAGTACTTC	CASSLGYEQYF
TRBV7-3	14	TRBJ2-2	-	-	TGTGCCAGCAGCTTTGGCCCACAGGGCAGGGAGCTGTTTTTT	CASSFGPQGRELFF
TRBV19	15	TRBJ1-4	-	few	TGTGCCAGTACCCGAGGTCCGGGATTCGATGAAAAACTGTTTTTT	CASTRGPGFDEKLFF
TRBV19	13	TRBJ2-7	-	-	TGTGCCAGTAGTATAGAAGGGACCAGAGTTCAGTACTTC	CASSIEGTRVQYF
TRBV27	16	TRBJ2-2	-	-	TGTGCCAGCAGTTGGGCCGGGGCTAGCTACAGAGGGGAGCTGTTTTTT	CASSWAGASYRGELFF
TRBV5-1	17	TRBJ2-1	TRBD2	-	TGCGCCAGCAGCTTGGAAGCTAGCGGGAGCTCCTACAATGAGCAGTTCTTC	CASSLEASGSSYNEQFF
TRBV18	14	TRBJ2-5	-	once	TGTGCCAGCAGCGACGAACCCCTCCGAGAGACCCAGTACTTC	CASSDEPLRETQYF
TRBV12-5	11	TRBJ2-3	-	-	TGTGCTAGTGGGTACCAAGATACGCAGTATTTT	CASGYQDTQYF
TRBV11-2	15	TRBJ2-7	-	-	TGTGCCAGCAGGCCGGCCAGGACTACCCCCTACGAGCAGTACTTC	CASRPARTTPYEQYF
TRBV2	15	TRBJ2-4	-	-	TGTGCCAGCAGACGGGACGGTAGGGTATGGGGCATTCAGTACTTC	CASRRDGRVWGIQYF
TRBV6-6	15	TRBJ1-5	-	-	TGTGCCAGCACCCAAGCGGGCTTTAGCAATCAGCCCCAGCATTTT	CASTQAGFSNQPQHF
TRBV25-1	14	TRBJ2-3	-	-	TGTGCCAGCAGTGAATATGGGCGCACAGATACGCAGTATTTT	CASSEYGRTDTQYF
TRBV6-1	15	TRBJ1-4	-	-	TGTGCCAGCAGTGAGGCGGGAGGGCTTAATGAAAAACTGTTTTTT	CASSEAGGLNEKLFF
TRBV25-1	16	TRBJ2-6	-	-	TGTGCCAGCAGTGAATTGGACTTCTCTGGGGCCAACGTCCTGACTTTC	CASSELDFSGANVLTF